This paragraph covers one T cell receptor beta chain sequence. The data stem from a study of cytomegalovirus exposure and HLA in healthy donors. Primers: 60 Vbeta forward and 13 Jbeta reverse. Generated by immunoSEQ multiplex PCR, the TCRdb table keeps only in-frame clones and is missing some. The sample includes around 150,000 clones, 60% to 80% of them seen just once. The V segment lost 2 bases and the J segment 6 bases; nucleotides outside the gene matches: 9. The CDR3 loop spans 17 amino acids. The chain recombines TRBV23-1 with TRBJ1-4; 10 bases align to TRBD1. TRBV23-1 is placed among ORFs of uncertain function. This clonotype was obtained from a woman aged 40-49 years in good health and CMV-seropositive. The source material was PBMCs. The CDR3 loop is CASSQNIRTGGHEKLFF. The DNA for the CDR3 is TGCGCCAGCAGTCAAAACATACGGACAGGGGGACATGAAAAACTGTTTTTT.